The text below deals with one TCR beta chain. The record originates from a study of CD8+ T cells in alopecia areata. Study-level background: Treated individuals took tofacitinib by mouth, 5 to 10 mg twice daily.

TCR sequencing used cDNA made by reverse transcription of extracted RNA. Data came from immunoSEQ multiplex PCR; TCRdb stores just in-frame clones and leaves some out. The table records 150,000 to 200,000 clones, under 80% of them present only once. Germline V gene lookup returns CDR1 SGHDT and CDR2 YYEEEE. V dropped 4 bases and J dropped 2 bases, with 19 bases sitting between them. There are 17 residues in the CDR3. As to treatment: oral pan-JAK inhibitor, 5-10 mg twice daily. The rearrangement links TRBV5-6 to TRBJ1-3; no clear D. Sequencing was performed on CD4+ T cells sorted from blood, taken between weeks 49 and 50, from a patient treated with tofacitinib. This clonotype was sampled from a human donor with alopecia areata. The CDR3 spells CASSATYEGRTGNTIYF. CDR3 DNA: TGTGCCAGCAGCGCCACTTACGAGGGCCGGACTGGAAACACCATATATTTT.